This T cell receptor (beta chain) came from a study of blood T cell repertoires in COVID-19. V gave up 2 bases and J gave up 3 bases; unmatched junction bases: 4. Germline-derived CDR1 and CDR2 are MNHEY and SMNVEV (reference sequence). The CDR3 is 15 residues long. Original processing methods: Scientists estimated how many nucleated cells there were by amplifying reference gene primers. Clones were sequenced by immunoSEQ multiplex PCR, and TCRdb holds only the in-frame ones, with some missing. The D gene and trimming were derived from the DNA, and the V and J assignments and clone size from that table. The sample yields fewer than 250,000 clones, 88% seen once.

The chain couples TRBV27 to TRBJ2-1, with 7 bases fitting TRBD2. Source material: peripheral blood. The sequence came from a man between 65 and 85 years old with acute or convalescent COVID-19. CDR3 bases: TGTGCCAGCAGTTTAGGCGGGAGCGGCTACAATGAGCAGTTCTTC. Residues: CASSLGGSGYNEQFF.